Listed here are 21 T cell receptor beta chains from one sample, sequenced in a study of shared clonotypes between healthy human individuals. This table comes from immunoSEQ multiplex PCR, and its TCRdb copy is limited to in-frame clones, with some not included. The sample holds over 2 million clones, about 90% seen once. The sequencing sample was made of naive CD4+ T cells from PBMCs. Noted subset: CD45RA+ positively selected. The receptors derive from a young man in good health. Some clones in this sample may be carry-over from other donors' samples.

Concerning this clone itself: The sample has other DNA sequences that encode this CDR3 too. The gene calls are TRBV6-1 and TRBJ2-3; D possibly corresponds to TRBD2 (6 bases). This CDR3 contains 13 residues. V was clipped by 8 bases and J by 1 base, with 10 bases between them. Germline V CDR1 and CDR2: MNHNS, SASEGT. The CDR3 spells CASRPGGTDTQYF. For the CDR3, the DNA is TGTGCCAGCCGACCGGGGGGCACAGATACGCAGTATTTT.

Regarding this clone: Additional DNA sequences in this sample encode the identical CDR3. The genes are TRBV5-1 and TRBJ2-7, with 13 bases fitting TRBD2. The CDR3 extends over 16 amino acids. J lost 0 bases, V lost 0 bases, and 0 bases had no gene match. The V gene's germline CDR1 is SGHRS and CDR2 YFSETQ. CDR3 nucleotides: TGCGCCAGCAGCTTGGGGACTAGCGGGAGCTCCTACGAGCAGTACTTC. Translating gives CASSLGTSGSSYEQYF.

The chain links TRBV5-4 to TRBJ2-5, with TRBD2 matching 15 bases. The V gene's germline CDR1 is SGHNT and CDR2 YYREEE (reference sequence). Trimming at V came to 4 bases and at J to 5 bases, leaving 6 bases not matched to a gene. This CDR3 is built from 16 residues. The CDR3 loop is CASSPRTSGRGETQYF. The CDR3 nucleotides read TGTGCCAGCAGCCCCAGGACTAGCGGGAGGGGTGAGACCCAGTACTTC. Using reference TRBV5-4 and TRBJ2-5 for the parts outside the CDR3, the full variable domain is ETGVTQSPTHLIKTRGQQVTLRCSSQSGHNTVSWYQQALGQGPQFIFQYYREEENGRGNFPPRFSGLQFPNYSSELNVNALELDDSALYLCASSPRTSGRGETQYFGPGTRLLVL.

Written as DNA, the CDR3 is TGTGCCAGCAGTTGGAATAGGGACAATGAGCAGTTCTTC. It is translated as CASSWNRDNEQFF. This chain joins TRBV7-3 and TRBJ2-1; no clear D gene. This CDR3 has 13 residues. V was shortened by 6 bases and J by 5 bases, with 11 bases between the two germline ends. CDR1 and CDR2 from the germline V gene are SGHTA and FQGTGA. Supplemented by reference TRBV7-3 and TRBJ2-1, the full variable domain reads GAGVSQTPSNKVTEKGKYVELRCDPISGHTALYWYRQSLGQGPEFLIYFQGTGAADDSGLPNDRFFAVRPEGSVSTLKIQRTERGDSAVYLCASSWNRDNEQFFGPGTRLTVL.

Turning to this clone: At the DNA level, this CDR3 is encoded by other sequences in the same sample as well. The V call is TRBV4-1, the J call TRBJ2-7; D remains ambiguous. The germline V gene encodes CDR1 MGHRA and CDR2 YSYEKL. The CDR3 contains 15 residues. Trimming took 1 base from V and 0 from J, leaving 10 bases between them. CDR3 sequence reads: CASSQGLASSYEQYF. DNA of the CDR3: TGCGCCAGCAGCCAAGGGCTCGCTAGCTCCTACGAGCAGTACTTC.

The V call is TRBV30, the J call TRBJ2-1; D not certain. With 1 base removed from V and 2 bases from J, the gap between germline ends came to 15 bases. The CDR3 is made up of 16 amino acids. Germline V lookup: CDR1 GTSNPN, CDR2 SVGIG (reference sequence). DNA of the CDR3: TGTGCCTGGAGTGCCCTCGGGCTTGTGACCTACAATGAGCAGTTCTTC. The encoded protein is CAWSALGLVTYNEQFF.

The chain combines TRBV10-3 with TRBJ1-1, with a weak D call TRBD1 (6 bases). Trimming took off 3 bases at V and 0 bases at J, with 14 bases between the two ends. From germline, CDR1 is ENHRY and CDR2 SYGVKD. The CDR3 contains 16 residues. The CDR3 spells CAISDRGGPVNTEAFF. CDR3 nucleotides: TGTGCCATCAGTGATCGGGGGGGGCCCGTGAACACTGAAGCTTTCTTT.

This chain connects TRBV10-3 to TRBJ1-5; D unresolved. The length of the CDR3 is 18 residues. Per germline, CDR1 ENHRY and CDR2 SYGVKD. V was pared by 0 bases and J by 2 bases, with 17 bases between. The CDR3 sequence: CAISESVGRGGGNQPQHF. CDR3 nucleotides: TGTGCCATCAGTGAGTCGGTCGGGCGCGGCGGGGGCAATCAGCCCCAGCATTTT.

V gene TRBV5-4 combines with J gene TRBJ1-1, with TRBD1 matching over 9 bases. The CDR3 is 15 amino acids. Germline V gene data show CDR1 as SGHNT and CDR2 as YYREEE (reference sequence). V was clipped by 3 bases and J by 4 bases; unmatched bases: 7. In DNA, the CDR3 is TGTGCCAGCAGCTCTCCACAGGGGGCGGGCACTGAAGCTTTCTTT. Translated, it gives CASSSPQGAGTEAFF.

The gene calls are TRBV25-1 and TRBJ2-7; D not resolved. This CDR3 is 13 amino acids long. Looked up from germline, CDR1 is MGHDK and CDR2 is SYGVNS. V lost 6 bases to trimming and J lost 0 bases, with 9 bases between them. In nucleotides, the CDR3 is TGTGCCAGCAGACAGCCGGACTCCTACGAGCAGTACTTC. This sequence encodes CASRQPDSYEQYF.

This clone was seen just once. The CDR3 loop reads CASSRDNEQFF. CDR3 sequence (DNA): TGTGCCAGCAGCCGGGACAATGAGCAGTTCTTC. The chain couples TRBV5-6 to TRBJ2-1; D gene unclear. The germline V gene encodes CDR1 SGHDT and CDR2 YYEEEE. There are 11 residues in the CDR3. Trimming shortened V by 4 bases and J by 5 bases, and 4 bases separated the two germline ends.

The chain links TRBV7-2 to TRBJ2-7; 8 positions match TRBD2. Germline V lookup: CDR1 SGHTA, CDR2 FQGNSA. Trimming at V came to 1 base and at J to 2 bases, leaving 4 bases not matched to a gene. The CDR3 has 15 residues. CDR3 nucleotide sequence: TGTGCCAGCAGCTTAGGGCGGGAGGCTACCTACGAGCAGTACTTC. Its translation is CASSLGREATYEQYF.

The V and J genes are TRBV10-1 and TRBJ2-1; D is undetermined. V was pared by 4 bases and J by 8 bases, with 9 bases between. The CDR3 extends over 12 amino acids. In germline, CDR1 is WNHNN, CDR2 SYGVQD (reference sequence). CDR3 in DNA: TGCGCCAGCAGTGCCTCCTCGCATGAGCAGTTCTTC. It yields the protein CASSASSHEQFF.

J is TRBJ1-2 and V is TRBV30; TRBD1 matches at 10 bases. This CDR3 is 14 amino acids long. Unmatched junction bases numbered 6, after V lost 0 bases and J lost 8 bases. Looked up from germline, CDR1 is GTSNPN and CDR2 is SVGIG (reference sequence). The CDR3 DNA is TGTGCCTGGAGTGTAGGGACAGGGGCGGTCGGCTACACCTTC. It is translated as CAWSVGTGAVGYTF.

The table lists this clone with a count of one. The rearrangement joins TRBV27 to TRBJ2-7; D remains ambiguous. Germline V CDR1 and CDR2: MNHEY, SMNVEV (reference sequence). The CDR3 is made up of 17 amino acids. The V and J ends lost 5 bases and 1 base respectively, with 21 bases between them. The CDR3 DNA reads TGTGCCAGCAGTCCCACACTTCGACACAGTGTTTCCTACGAGCAGTACTTC. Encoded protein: CASSPTLRHSVSYEQYF.

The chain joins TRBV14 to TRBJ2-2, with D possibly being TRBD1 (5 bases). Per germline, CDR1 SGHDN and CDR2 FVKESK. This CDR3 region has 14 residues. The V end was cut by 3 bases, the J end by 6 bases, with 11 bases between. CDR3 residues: CASSHEGVAGELFF. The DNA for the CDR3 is TGTGCCAGCAGCCATGAAGGGGTAGCCGGGGAGCTGTTTTTT.

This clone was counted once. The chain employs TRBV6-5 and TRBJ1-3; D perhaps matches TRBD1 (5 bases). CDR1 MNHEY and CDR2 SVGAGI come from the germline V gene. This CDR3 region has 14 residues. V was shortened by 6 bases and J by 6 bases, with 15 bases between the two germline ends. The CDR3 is CASRPGLGANTIYF. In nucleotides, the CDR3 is TGTGCCAGCAGACCCGGATTAGGGGCAAACACCATATATTTT.

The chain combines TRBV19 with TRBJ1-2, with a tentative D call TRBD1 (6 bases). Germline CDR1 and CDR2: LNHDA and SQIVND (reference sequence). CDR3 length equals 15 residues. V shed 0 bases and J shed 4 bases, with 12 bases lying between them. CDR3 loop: CASSIDGTYGYGYTF. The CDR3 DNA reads TGTGCCAGTAGTATAGATGGGACATACGGCTATGGCTACACCTTC.

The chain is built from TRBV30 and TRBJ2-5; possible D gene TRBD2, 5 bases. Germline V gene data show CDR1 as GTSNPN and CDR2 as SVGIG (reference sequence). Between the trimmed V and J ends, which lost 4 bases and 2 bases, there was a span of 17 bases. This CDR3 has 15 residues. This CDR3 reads CAWTVNLAYQETQYF. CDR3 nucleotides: TGTGCCTGGACCGTCAACCTAGCATATCAAGAGACCCAGTACTTC.

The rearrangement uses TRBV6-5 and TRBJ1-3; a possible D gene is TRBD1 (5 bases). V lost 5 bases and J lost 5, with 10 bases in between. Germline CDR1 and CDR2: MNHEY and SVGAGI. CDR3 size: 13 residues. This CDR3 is CASSAGYRNTIYF. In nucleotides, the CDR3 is TGTGCCAGCAGTGCAGGGTATCGAAACACCATATATTTT.

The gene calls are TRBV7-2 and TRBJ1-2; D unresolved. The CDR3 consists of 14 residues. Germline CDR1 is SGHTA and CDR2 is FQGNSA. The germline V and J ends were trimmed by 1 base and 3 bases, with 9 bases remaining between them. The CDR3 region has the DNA TGTGCCAGCAGCTTAGTCGGGAGGTACTATGGCTACACCTTC. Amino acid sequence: CASSLVGRYYGYTF.